This T cell receptor beta chain is drawn from a study of blood T cell repertoires in COVID-19. This clone was counted once. Profiling relied on immunoSEQ multiplex PCR, and the TCRdb table lists in-frame clones only, not all of them. The sample contains hundreds of thousands of clones, roughly 80% of which appear only once. V lost 3 bases and J 9 bases, leaving 13 bases between the germline ends. The germline V gene encodes CDR1 SGHDT and CDR2 YYEEEE. The CDR3 contains 13 residues. The TCR was taken from a woman of 80 years or more with COVID-19, enrolled during active disease. The rearrangement uses TRBV5-6 and TRBJ2-4; possible D gene TRBD2, 5 bases. Material for sequencing was peripheral blood. DNA of the CDR3: TGTGCCAGCAGCTACCGGGAAATAAGCATTCAGTACTTC. Translating gives CASSYREISIQYF. Filled out from reference TRBV5-6 and TRBJ2-4, the complete variable domain reads DAGVTQSPTHLIKTRGQQVTLRCSPKSGHDTVSWYQQALGQGPQFIFQYYEEEERQRGNFPDRFSGHQFPNYSSELNVNALLLGDSALYLCASSYREISIQYFGAGTRLSVL.